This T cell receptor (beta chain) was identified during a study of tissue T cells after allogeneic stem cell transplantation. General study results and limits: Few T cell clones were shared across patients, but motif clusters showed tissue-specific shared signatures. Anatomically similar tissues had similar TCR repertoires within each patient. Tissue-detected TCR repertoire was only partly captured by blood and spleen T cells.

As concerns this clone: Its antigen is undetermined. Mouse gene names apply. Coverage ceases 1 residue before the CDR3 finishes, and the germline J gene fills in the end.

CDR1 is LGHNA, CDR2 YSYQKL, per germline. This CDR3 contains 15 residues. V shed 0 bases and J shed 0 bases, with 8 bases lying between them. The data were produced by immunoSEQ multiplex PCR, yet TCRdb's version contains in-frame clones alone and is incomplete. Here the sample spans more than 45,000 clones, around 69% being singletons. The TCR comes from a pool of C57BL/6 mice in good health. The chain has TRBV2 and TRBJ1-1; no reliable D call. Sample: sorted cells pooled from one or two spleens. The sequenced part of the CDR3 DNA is TGTGCCAGCAGCCAAGACCCTCTTGCAAACACAGAAGTCTTC. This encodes CASSQDPLANTEVF. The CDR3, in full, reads CASSQDPLANTEVFF.